This is a list of T cell receptor beta chains from one sample in a study of blood T cell repertoires in COVID-19. Clones were read by immunoSEQ multiplex PCR, and TCRdb kept only the in-frame ones, dropping some. The sample lists approximately 130,000 clones, 80% to 90% occurring once. Sequencing was performed on peripheral blood. These receptors came from a man between 65 and 85 years old with active or convalescent COVID-19. Each CDR3 is given with its conserved first and last residue. A D gene is named only where the DNA matches it firmly. Clone sizes are given selectively: once, few, many, or a class where the clone is expanded.

D gene,J gene,V gene,clone size,CDR3 protein,CDR3 DNA
-,TRBJ2-6,TRBV11-2,-,CASSTGWSGANVLTF,TGTGCCAGCAGCACGGGGTGGTCTGGGGCCAACGTCCTGACTTTC
-,TRBJ1-2,TRBV7-2,-,CASNTGGGEGYTF,TGTGCCAGCAACACGGGCGGGGGGGAAGGCTACACCTTC
-,TRBJ1-1,TRBV20-1,-,CSASNSNTEAFF,TGCAGTGCTAGTAACTCGAACACTGAAGCTTTCTTT
TRBD2,TRBJ2-1,TRBV7-3,-,CASSSSGLVSYNEQFF,TGTGCCAGCAGCTCCTCCGGACTAGTCTCCTACAATGAGCAGTTCTTC
-,TRBJ1-2,TRBV7-9,-,CASSLDELAGRGYTF,TGTGCCAGCAGCTTAGACGAACTCGCCGGTCGTGGCTACACCTTC
-,TRBJ1-1,TRBV5-3,-,CARSLEGGDTEAFF,TGTGCCAGAAGCTTGGAGGGAGGTGACACTGAAGCTTTCTTT
TRBD2,TRBJ2-3,TRBV19,-,CASSSIAGGGTDTQYF,TGTGCCAGTAGTTCCATAGCGGGAGGGGGCACAGATACGCAGTATTTT
-,TRBJ2-2,TRBV11-2,-,CASSPSRVATGELFF,TGTGCCAGCAGCCCCTCCAGGGTTGCCACCGGGGAGCTGTTTTTT
-,TRBJ1-4,TRBV28,once,CASTDATEDNEKLFF,TGTGCCAGCACCGACGCGACAGAGGACAATGAAAAACTGTTTTTT
TRBD1,TRBJ2-5,TRBV7-2,-,CASRRTGSIETQYF,TGTGCCAGCAGAAGGACAGGGTCCATAGAGACCCAGTACTTC
-,TRBJ2-7,TRBV28,-,CASSTGSGSYEQYF,TGTGCCAGCAGCACAGGGTCGGGTTCCTACGAGCAGTACTTC
-,TRBJ1-4,TRBV27,-,CASSTTPAGEKLFF,TGTGCCAGCAGTACTACACCGGCGGGTGAAAAACTGTTTTTT
-,TRBJ2-7,TRBV28,once,CASSLRTVYEQYF,TGTGCCAGCAGTTTGAGGACAGTCTACGAGCAGTACTTC
-,TRBJ1-2,TRBV3-1/TRBV3-2,-,CASSQGGERNGYTF,TGTGCCAGCAGCCAAGGGGGGGAACGGAATGGCTACACCTTC
-,TRBJ1-2,TRBV28,-,CASTIRAGIRGYTF,TGTGCCAGCACCATCCGGGCAGGGATCCGCGGCTACACCTTC
TRBD2,TRBJ2-7,TRBV6-5,-,CASRDSGRAYEQYF,TGTGCCAGCAGAGATAGCGGGAGGGCCTACGAGCAGTACTTC
TRBD1,TRBJ1-6,TRBV13,-,CASSSGTGGSILYNSPLHF,TGTGCCAGCAGCTCCGGGACAGGGGGATCCATCCTCTATAATTCACCCCTCCACTTT
TRBD1,TRBJ1-1,TRBV2,-,CASSVGQGRTEAFF,TGTGCCAGCAGTGTGGGACAGGGGCGGACTGAAGCTTTCTTT
-,TRBJ1-1,TRBV28,-,CASRSDPRGTEAFF,TGTGCCAGCAGGTCGGACCCCAGGGGCACTGAAGCTTTCTTT
-,TRBJ1-6,TRBV10-3,-,CAIRSGFGNSPLHF,TGTGCCATCAGGAGCGGGTTCGGTAATTCACCCCTCCACTTT
-,TRBJ1-6,TRBV3-1/TRBV3-2,-,CASSQEDSLNSPLHF,TGTGCCAGCAGCCAGGAGGACAGTCTTAATTCACCCCTCCACTTT
-,TRBJ2-2,TRBV20-1,-,CSASMTANTGELFF,TGCAGTGCTAGTATGACAGCGAACACCGGGGAGCTGTTTTTT